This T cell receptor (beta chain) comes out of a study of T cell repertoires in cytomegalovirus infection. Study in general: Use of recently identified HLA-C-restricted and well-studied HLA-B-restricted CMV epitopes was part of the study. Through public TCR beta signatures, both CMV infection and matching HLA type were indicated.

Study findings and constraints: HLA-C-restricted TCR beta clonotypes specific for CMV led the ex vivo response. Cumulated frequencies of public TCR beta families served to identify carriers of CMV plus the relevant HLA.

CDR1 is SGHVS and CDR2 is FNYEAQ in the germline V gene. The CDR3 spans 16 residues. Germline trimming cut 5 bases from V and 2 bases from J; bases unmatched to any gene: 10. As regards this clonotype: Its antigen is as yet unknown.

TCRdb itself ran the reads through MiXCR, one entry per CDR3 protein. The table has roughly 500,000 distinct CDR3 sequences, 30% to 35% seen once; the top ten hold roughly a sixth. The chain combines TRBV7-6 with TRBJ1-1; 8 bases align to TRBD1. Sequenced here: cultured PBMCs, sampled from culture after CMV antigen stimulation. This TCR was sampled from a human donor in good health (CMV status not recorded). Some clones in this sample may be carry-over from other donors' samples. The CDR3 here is CASSDATGQANTEAFF. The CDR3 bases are TGTGCCAGCAGCGACGCGACGGGACAGGCAAACACTGAAGCTTTCTTT.